The 4 T cell receptor beta chains listed next were all sequenced from one sample in a study of shared clonotypes between healthy human individuals. Data came from immunoSEQ multiplex PCR; TCRdb stores just in-frame clones and leaves some out. Among about 2 million clones, approximately 95% were seen once, and the ten largest hold roughly 0.13%. Material for sequencing was naive CD4+ T cells sorted from blood. Described subset: CD45RA+ positively selected. All receptors derive from a man between 18 and 29 years old in good health.

V and J are TRBV30 and TRBJ1-3; 9 nucleotides align to TRBD1. This CDR3 region has 15 residues. Germline CDR1 is GTSNPN and CDR2 is SVGIG (reference sequence). V lost 5 bases to trimming and J lost 2 bases; unmatched junction nucleotides: 7. CDR3 in DNA: TGTGCCTGGCGTCGAGACAGGGGGACTGGAAACACCATATATTTT. As protein: CAWRRDRGTGNTIYF.

The rearrangement joins TRBV5-6 to TRBJ1-2, with no clear D. Germline V gene sequence: CDR1 SGHDT, CDR2 YYEEEE. The CDR3 consists of 14 residues. V was cut by 2 bases and J by 5 bases, with 13 bases left in between. The CDR3 sequence: CASSFDEAGYGYTF. The CDR3 DNA follows: TGTGCCAGCAGCTTCGATGAGGCGGGATATGGCTACACCTTC.

The genes are TRBV6-6 and TRBJ2-7; 9 bases are shared with TRBD1. The germline CDR1 and CDR2 sequences are MNHNY and SVGAGI (reference sequence). The length of the CDR3 is 15 residues. The trim removed 2 bases at V and 7 bases at J, leaving 9 bases unmatched. The CDR3 loop is CASSYVGTGNPEQYF. The CDR3 DNA follows: TGTGCCAGCAGTTACGTAGGGACAGGGAACCCAGAGCAGTACTTC.

Concerning this clone itself: The sample has other DNA sequences that encode this CDR3 too. The genes are TRBV7-9 and TRBJ2-3; no firm D call. V lost 2 bases to trimming and J lost 2 bases, with 8 bases between them. The CDR3 extends over 14 amino acids. In germline, CDR1 is SEHNR, CDR2 FQNEAQ (reference sequence). CDR3 in amino acids: CASSLITYTDTQYF. The CDR3 region has the DNA TGTGCCAGCAGCTTAATAACTTACACAGATACGCAGTATTTT.